This T cell receptor (beta chain) emerged from a study of blood T cell repertoires in COVID-19. On the study more broadly: Sites across the United States, Italy and Spain contributed samples from acute and convalescent COVID-19.

Clones were sequenced by immunoSEQ multiplex PCR, and TCRdb holds only the in-frame ones, with some missing. The table includes some 260,000 clones, approximately 86% detected once. V was cut by 0 bases and J by 9 bases, with 14 bases left in between. Germline CDR1 LNHNV, CDR2 YYDKDF (reference sequence). The CDR3 consists of 14 residues. The source of this sequence is a woman aged 80 or over with active or convalescent COVID-19. The specimen was peripheral blood. V usage is TRBV15 and J usage is TRBJ1-2; possibly TRBD1 for D (6 bases). This chain's CDR3 is CATSRDRDMSRYTF. CDR3 DNA: TGTGCCACCAGCAGAGACCGGGACATGAGCCGCTACACCTTC.